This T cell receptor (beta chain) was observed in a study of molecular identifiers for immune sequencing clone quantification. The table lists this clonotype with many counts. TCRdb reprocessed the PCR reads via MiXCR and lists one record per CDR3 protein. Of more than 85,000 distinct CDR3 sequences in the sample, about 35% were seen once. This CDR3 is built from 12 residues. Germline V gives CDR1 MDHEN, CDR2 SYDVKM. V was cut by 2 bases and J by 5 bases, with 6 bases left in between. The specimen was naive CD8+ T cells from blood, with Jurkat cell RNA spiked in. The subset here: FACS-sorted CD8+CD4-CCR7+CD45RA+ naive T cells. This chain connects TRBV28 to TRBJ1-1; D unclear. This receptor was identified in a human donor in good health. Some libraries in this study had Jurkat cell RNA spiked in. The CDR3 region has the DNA TGTGCCAGCAGTTTAGTCTTGACTGAAGCTTTCTTT. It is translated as CASSLVLTEAFF.